This TCR beta chain was documented in a study of multiple sclerosis patients with progressive multifocal leukoencephalopathy. Sequenced by immunoSEQ multiplex PCR; TCRdb stores in-frame clones only, minus some. Here the sample spans under 30,000 clones, 90% being singletons. Time point specified: around eleven months of natalizumab therapy. Longitudinal control samples came from natalizumab-treated multiple sclerosis patients without PML. Study-level findings and limits: Clones expanded at PML were already present before and during natalizumab. Most PML patients had lower entropy, suggesting less diverse TRB repertoires. It is unclear whether the findings reflect JC virus infection or general immunocompromise.

Germline assignment: CDR1 MNHEY and CDR2 SMNVEV (reference sequence). The CDR3 covers 15 residues. Trimming left V 2 bases short and J 0 bases short, with 8 bases between. As concerns this clone: Antigen specificity is unknown.

The chain links TRBV27 to TRBJ1-3; weak D call: TRBD1 (5 bases). The specimen was PBMCs, collected from a patient treated with natalizumab. This TCR was sampled from a human donor with multiple sclerosis. The CDR3 bases are TGTGCCAGCAGTTTACAGGGCAGCTCTGGAAACACCATATATTTT. Protein product: CASSLQGSSGNTIYF.